Each of the 26 T cell receptor beta chains below was sequenced from the same sample in a study of T cell responses to AZD1222 COVID-19 vaccine listed by TCRdb under 2021. The library was produced with the immunoSEQ multiplex PCR assay. TCRdb obtained this table from immuneACCESS and retained in-frame rearrangements with V and J assigned. These tables miss some clones; where compared with another copy, unresolved V genes account for less than half of the shortfall, and the remainder is unexplained. This sample lists fewer than 110,000 clones; 90% to 95% were detected once. The ten largest clones capture under 50% of the sample. This sample's time point label indicates: baseline before first vaccination. The sample in question was peripheral blood, obtained on day 0 of AZD1222 vaccination. The receptors stem from an adult in good health.

In the case of this clone: This same CDR3 is encoded by further DNA sequences in the sample. The chain couples TRBV18 to TRBJ1-1, with 10 bases identical to TRBD1. Germline assignment: CDR1 KGHSH and CDR2 LQKENI. J was trimmed by 0 bases and V by 2 bases; bases with no gene match: 0. The CDR3 covers 15 residues. The CDR3 is CASSPDRGLNTEAFF. The CDR3 nucleotides read TGTGCCAGCTCACCAGACAGGGGGCTGAACACTGAAGCTTTCTTT.

The chain couples TRBV30 to TRBJ2-1; 8 bases fit TRBD2. The V gene's germline CDR1 is GTSNPN and CDR2 SVGIG (reference sequence). The CDR3 runs 16 residues. Germline trimming cut 2 bases from V and 0 bases from J; bases unmatched to any gene: 6. The CDR3 protein is CAWSPTGGPSYNEQFF. For the CDR3, the DNA is TGTGCCTGGAGTCCAACGGGAGGGCCCTCCTACAATGAGCAGTTCTTC.

The chain employs TRBV7-2 and TRBJ2-7, with a possible D match to TRBD1 (5 bases). Germline V gene data show CDR1 as SGHTA and CDR2 as FQGNSA. Trimming shortened V by 4 bases and J by 3 bases, and 10 bases separated the two germline ends. This CDR3 spans 13 amino acids. The CDR3 sequence is CASSSRVGYEQYF. The DNA for the CDR3 is TGTGCCAGCAGCTCCAGGGTAGGCTACGAGCAGTACTTC.

The rearrangement uses TRBV2 and TRBJ2-3; 14 nucleotides align to TRBD2. The V gene's germline CDR1 is SNHLY and CDR2 FYNNEI. V was pared by 8 bases and J by 3 bases, with 16 bases of the junction left unmatched. The CDR3 has 19 residues. CDR3 amino acids: CASSGLGTSGRRVTDTQYF. The CDR3 DNA follows: TGTGCCAGCTCCGGACTCGGGACTAGCGGGAGAAGGGTAACAGATACGCAGTATTTT.

The chain has TRBV2 and TRBJ2-5, with D tentatively TRBD2 (5 bases). Germline V lookup: CDR1 SNHLY, CDR2 FYNNEI. The V and J ends lost 3 bases and 1 base respectively, with 6 bases between them. The CDR3 has 13 amino acids. CDR3 amino acids: CASSDGVQETQYF. The CDR3 coding sequence is TGTGCCAGCAGTGACGGGGTCCAAGAGACCCAGTACTTC.

The rearrangement uses TRBV11-3 and TRBJ2-1; 10 bases agree with TRBD2. The CDR3 is 14 residues long. V was pared by 4 bases and J by 7 bases, with 4 bases of the junction left unmatched. Germline V gene sequence: CDR1 SGHNT, CDR2 YENEEA. For the CDR3, the DNA is TGTGCCAGCAGCTCCCGAGCGGGAGGGAATGAGCAGTTCTTC. It yields the protein CASSSRAGGNEQFF.

The J gene is TRBJ2-3, the V gene TRBV6-4, with 9 bases lining up with TRBD1. J was trimmed by 5 bases and V by 3 bases; bases with no gene match: 6. The length of the CDR3 is 15 residues. In germline, CDR1 is MRHNA, CDR2 SNTAGT. In DNA form, the CDR3 reads TGTGCCAGCAGTGATTCGACAGGGGGGAGAGATACGCAGTATTTT. This translates into CASSDSTGGRDTQYF.

The chain combines TRBV6-6 with TRBJ2-5; 11 bases line up with TRBD1. Germline V gene sequence: CDR1 MNHNY, CDR2 SVGAGI (reference sequence). V lost 3 bases to trimming and J lost 1 base; unmatched junction nucleotides: 4. CDR3 length: 16 amino acids. CDR3 nucleotide sequence: TGTGCCAGCAGTTATTTAGGACAGGGGGCCCAAGAGACCCAGTACTTC. Protein: CASSYLGQGAQETQYF.

The chain recombines TRBV9 with TRBJ1-1; D is ambiguous. Germline V gives CDR1 SGDLS, CDR2 YYNGEE. V was pared by 5 bases and J by 2 bases, with 16 bases between. The CDR3 loop spans 15 amino acids. CDR3 sequence reads: CASSPSGVINTEAFF. The DNA of the CDR3 is TGTGCCAGCAGTCCTAGCGGGGTGATTAACACTGAAGCTTTCTTT.

The rearrangement uses TRBV28 and TRBJ2-7, with TRBD1 matching 8 bases. Losses at the gene ends were 7 bases for V and 2 bases for J; bases not matched to a gene: 7. This CDR3 spans 14 amino acids. Germline CDR1 is MDHEN and CDR2 is SYDVKM. The CDR3, as DNA: TGTGCCAGCAAAGTGGGGACAGGCACCTACGAGCAGTACTTC. The encoded protein is CASKVGTGTYEQYF.

This sequence joins TRBV28 and TRBJ1-2; the D is unclear. Trimming stripped 6 bases from V and 5 bases from J, with 13 bases between. Per germline, CDR1 MDHEN and CDR2 SYDVKM. This CDR3 is built from 13 residues. The CDR3 reads CASSPGPGYGYTF. CDR3 in DNA: TGTGCCAGCAGCCCTGGGCCGGGATATGGCTACACCTTC.

The chain recombines TRBV28 with TRBJ1-6; unclear D gene. The CDR3 consists of 17 residues. V dropped 6 bases and J dropped 0 bases, with 15 bases sitting between them. Germline lookup yields CDR1 MDHEN and CDR2 SYDVKM. The CDR3 DNA reads TGTGCCAGCAGGTTTGGACTGAAGAGCTCCTATAATTCACCCCTCCACTTT. As protein: CASRFGLKSSYNSPLHF.

This sequence joins TRBV5-6 and TRBJ2-5; 8 bases are a match to TRBD2. From germline, CDR1 is SGHDT and CDR2 YYEEEE. With 3 bases clipped from V and 5 bases from J, the junction kept 9 bases outside the gene matches. The CDR3 covers 15 residues. CDR3: CASSSPSGRGETQYF. The CDR3 DNA reads as TGTGCCAGCAGCTCTCCCAGCGGGAGAGGGGAGACCCAGTACTTC. The whole variable domain, remainder taken from reference TRBV5-6 and TRBJ2-5, is DAGVTQSPTHLIKTRGQQVTLRCSPKSGHDTVSWYQQALGQGPQFIFQYYEEEERQRGNFPDRFSGHQFPNYSSELNVNALLLGDSALYLCASSSPSGRGETQYFGPGTRLLVL.

The genes are TRBV19 and TRBJ1-6, with D unresolved. CDR3 length: 13 amino acids. CDR1 is LNHDA, CDR2 SQIVND, per germline (reference sequence). The V end was cut by 8 bases, the J end by 10 bases, with 15 bases between. The CDR3 reads CASHAPGGSPLHF. The CDR3 bases are TGTGCCAGTCATGCTCCGGGCGGCTCACCCCTCCACTTT. Using reference TRBV19 and TRBJ1-6 for the parts outside the CDR3, the full variable domain is DGGITQSPKYLFRKEGQNVTLSCEQNLNHDAMYWYRQDPGQGLRLIYYSQIVNDFQKGDIAEGYSVSREKKESFPLTVTSAQKNPTAFYLCASHAPGGSPLHFGNGTRLTVT.

The chain has TRBV3-1 (or the pseudogene TRBV3-2) and TRBJ1-5; D gene ambiguous. V gave up 4 bases and J gave up 4 bases, with 5 bases separating them. Germline loops: CDR1 LGHDT, CDR2 YNNKEL (reference sequence). This CDR3 has 12 amino acids. The CDR3 protein is CASSLINQPQHF. The CDR3 coding sequence is TGTGCCAGCAGCCTAATAAATCAGCCCCAGCATTTT.

J is TRBJ2-5 and V is TRBV28; D may be TRBD1 or TRBD2 (5 bases each). Between the trimmed V and J ends, which lost 6 bases and 2 bases, there was a span of 13 bases. The CDR3 is 14 amino acids. Per germline, CDR1 MDHEN and CDR2 SYDVKM. CDR3 sequence: CASSISGRQETQYF. The CDR3 nucleotides read TGTGCCAGCAGCATTTCGGGACGTCAAGAGACCCAGTACTTC.

The J gene is TRBJ2-3, the V gene TRBV9, with a tentative D call TRBD2 (7 bases). The CDR3 extends over 14 amino acids. V was trimmed by 4 bases and J by 3 bases, leaving 12 bases between them. Germline loops: CDR1 SGDLS, CDR2 YYNGEE. The CDR3 DNA follows: TGTGCCAGCAGCTGGGGGCGGGGGACAGATACGCAGTATTTT. This translates into CASSWGRGTDTQYF.

The genes are TRBV19 and TRBJ1-5; TRBD1 matches at 9 bases. The CDR3 is 15 amino acids. V was pared by 7 bases and J by 4 bases, with 8 bases of the junction left unmatched. Germline CDR1 LNHDA, CDR2 SQIVND (reference sequence). The CDR3 DNA sequence: TGTGCCAGTACCGAAGGACAGGGGCCGAATCAGCCCCAGCATTTT. Residues: CASTEGQGPNQPQHF.

V usage is TRBV6-6 and J usage is TRBJ2-7; possible D gene TRBD1, 6 bases. With 5 bases removed from V and 0 bases from J, the gap between germline ends came to 29 bases. CDR3 length: 20 residues. From germline, CDR1 is MNHNY and CDR2 SVGAGI (reference sequence). CDR3 in amino acids: CASSPGSSGHSRRCSYEQYF. The CDR3 DNA reads TGTGCCAGCAGTCCGGGTTCCTCGGGACACTCCCGACGGTGCTCCTACGAGCAGTACTTC.

The V call is TRBV18, the J call TRBJ2-2, with 11 bases matching TRBD2. Germline CDR1 and CDR2: KGHSH and LQKENI. J gave up 4 bases and V 0 bases, and 1 base lay outside the gene matches. The CDR3 runs to 16 residues. The CDR3 region is CASSPPLAGGTGELFF. The CDR3 nucleotides are TGTGCCAGCTCACCACCGCTAGCGGGAGGCACCGGGGAGCTGTTTTTT.

In its sample, this clone was seen once. The rearrangement uses TRBV4-3 and TRBJ2-1; 11 bases line up with TRBD2. Germline loops: CDR1 LGHNA, CDR2 YSLEER. The CDR3 runs to 15 residues. Trimming cost V 6 bases and J 10 bases; bases outside gene matches: 11. CDR3 amino acids: CASSFGTSGPTEQFF. The CDR3 nucleotides are TGCGCCAGCAGTTTTGGGACTAGCGGCCCTACCGAGCAGTTCTTC.

The genes are TRBV14 and TRBJ2-7; 8 bases match TRBD2. The germline CDR1 and CDR2 sequences are SGHDN and FVKESK. The CDR3 sequence is 15 residues long. Trimming removed 2 bases from V and 7 bases from J; junction bases left unmatched: 10. This CDR3 is CASSQLSGSLGEQYF. In DNA, the CDR3 is TGTGCCAGCAGCCAACTAAGCGGGAGCTTAGGAGAGCAGTACTTC.

This clone showed up just once. This chain links TRBV10-2 with TRBJ2-5; 8 bases are shared with TRBD2. V lost 4 bases to trimming and J lost 6 bases; unmatched junction nucleotides: 7. Germline V gene sequence: CDR1 WSHSY, CDR2 SAAADI. CDR3 length: 14 amino acids. CDR3 nucleotides: TGCGCCAGCAGTGGTAGGGCGGGGGGAAAGACCCAGTACTTC. Translation: CASSGRAGGKTQYF.

This chain links TRBV28 with TRBJ1-1, with TRBD1 as a possible D gene (5 bases). Germline lookup yields CDR1 MDHEN and CDR2 SYDVKM. V lost 7 bases, J lost 4 bases, and 22 bases lay in between. This CDR3 contains 16 residues. The CDR3 nucleotides are TGTGCCAGCACGCCGTGGGGGTCCCCGGGGGGCACTGAAGCTTTCTTT. This codes for CASTPWGSPGGTEAFF.

V is TRBV28 and J is TRBJ1-3, with D unclear. CDR1 MDHEN and CDR2 SYDVKM come from the germline V gene. This CDR3 comprises 14 residues. V was clipped by 2 bases and J by 1 base, with 6 bases between them. CDR3 nucleotide sequence: TGTGCCAGCAGTTTACTCCTGTCTGGAAACACCATATATTTT. It codes for CASSLLLSGNTIYF.

The V call is TRBV4-1, the J call TRBJ2-5, with 7 nucleotides matching TRBD2. Germline V gene sequence: CDR1 MGHRA, CDR2 YSYEKL. The length of the CDR3 is 15 residues. Trimming took 2 bases from V and 5 from J; bases not matched to a gene: 8. The CDR3 nucleotides read TGCGCCAGCAGCCAAACGGGACTAAGGAGCGAGACCCAGTACTTC. Amino acids: CASSQTGLRSETQYF.